The 15 T cell receptor beta chains below all came from one sample that was sequenced in a study of blood T cell repertoires in COVID-19 (dated by TCRdb to the early 2020s). Library preparation used the immunoSEQ multiplex PCR assay. Entries here come from immuneACCESS through TCRdb and include only in-frame sequences with V and J called. Some clones fail to appear in such tables; in the studies checked, an unresolved V gene covers under half of the shortfall, and the cause of the remainder is unknown. Across this sample there are 200,000 to 250,000 clones, with approximately 88% seen only once. Together, the top ten hold 10% of the sample. The sequenced sample was PBMCs or T cells enriched from blood (not recorded which). The source is a man aged 18 to 29 with acute COVID-19.

The chain couples TRBV19 to TRBJ1-1, with 7 bases aligning to TRBD1. CDR3 length: 13 amino acids. Germline CDR1 is LNHDA and CDR2 is SQIVND (reference sequence). V lost 7 bases to trimming and J lost 11 bases; unmatched junction nucleotides: 13. This CDR3 reads CASKAGGQFAAFF. As DNA, the CDR3 is TGTGCCAGTAAGGCAGGGGGGCAATTTGCGGCTTTCTTT.

J is TRBJ2-5 and V is TRBV5-1; the match to TRBD2 covers 10 bases. Germline CDR1 SGHRS, CDR2 YFSETQ. The CDR3 totals 14 residues. Unmatched junction bases numbered 5, after V lost 4 bases and J lost 5 bases. The CDR3 spells CASSREREGETQYF. DNA for the CDR3: TGCGCCAGCAGCAGAGAGCGGGAGGGGGAGACCCAGTACTTC.

The rearrangement uses TRBV4-1 and TRBJ1-1, with D perhaps TRBD1 (6 bases). Germline V gene data show CDR1 as MGHRA and CDR2 as YSYEKL. The germline V and J ends were trimmed by 3 bases and 0 bases, with 11 bases remaining between them. The CDR3 has 15 amino acids. CDR3: CASSHGTGMNTEAFF. CDR3 sequence (DNA): TGCGCCAGCAGCCATGGTACAGGGATGAACACTGAAGCTTTCTTT.

This chain joins TRBV27 and TRBJ2-7, with 10 bases fitting TRBD1. This CDR3 is built from 16 residues. Germline V gives CDR1 MNHEY, CDR2 SMNVEV (reference sequence). With 6 bases clipped from V and 0 bases from J, the junction kept 8 bases outside the gene matches. The CDR3 DNA is TGTGCCAGCAGGGCTGGTGGGACAGGGGTCTCCTACGAGCAGTACTTC. It yields the protein CASRAGGTGVSYEQYF.

CDR3 amino acids: CASSSRDSHSYNEQFF. CDR3 nucleotide sequence: TGTGCCAGCAGTTCCAGGGACAGCCACTCCTACAATGAGCAGTTCTTC. The rearrangement joins TRBV6-2 or TRBV6-3 to TRBJ2-1; TRBD1 matches 7 bases. CDR3 length: 16 residues. V lost 4 bases, J lost 0 bases, and 6 bases stayed unmatched. From germline, CDR1 is MNHEY and CDR2 SVGEGT.

This chain connects TRBV5-1 to TRBJ2-7, with 8 nucleotides matching TRBD1. Germline V CDR1 and CDR2: SGHRS, YFSETQ. The CDR3 covers 15 residues. With V trimmed by 0 bases and J by 6 bases, 8 bases remained unmatched. The CDR3 DNA reads TGCGCCAGCAGCTTGGCCGGGCAGGGGGCATTCGAGCAGTACTTC. Protein sequence: CASSLAGQGAFEQYF. Full variable domain (missing parts from reference TRBV5-1 and TRBJ2-7): KAGVTQTPRYLIKTRGQQVTLSCSPISGHRSVSWYQQTPGQGLQFLFEYFSETQRNKGNFPGRFSGRQFSNSRSEMNVSTLELGDSALYLCASSLAGQGAFEQYFGPGTRLTVT.

The chain is built from TRBV29-1 and TRBJ2-1; 8 bases fit TRBD2. V was clipped by 0 bases and J by 8 bases; unmatched bases: 9. Germline CDR1 and CDR2: SQVTM and ANQGSEA. This CDR3 contains 15 residues. The DNA of the CDR3 is TGCAGCGTTGAAGAGGAAAGGAGCGGGAGCGATGAGCAGTTCTTC. Translating it yields CSVEEERSGSDEQFF.

This chain links TRBV2 with TRBJ2-3; 8 bases are a match to TRBD1. V was clipped by 3 bases and J by 2 bases; unmatched bases: 7. Germline V gives CDR1 SNHLY, CDR2 FYNNEI. The CDR3 runs 16 residues. CDR3 amino acids: CASSEGWTGSTDTQYF. The CDR3 DNA reads as TGTGCCAGCAGTGAGGGGTGGACAGGGTCCACAGATACGCAGTATTTT.

The chain uses TRBV28 and TRBJ2-7; 14 nucleotides line up with TRBD2. Germline lookup yields CDR1 MDHEN and CDR2 SYDVKM. This CDR3 comprises 15 residues. V lost 6 bases and J lost 4; bases outside the gene matches: 5. The CDR3 loop reads CASRPGLAGGYEQYF. CDR3 DNA: TGTGCCAGCAGACCCGGACTAGCGGGAGGTTACGAGCAGTACTTC.

The chain joins TRBV6-4 to TRBJ1-1; TRBD1 matches at 8 bases. CDR1 is MRHNA, CDR2 SNTAGT, per germline. The CDR3 length is 19 residues. J lost 3 bases, V lost 2 bases, and 17 bases had no gene match. The CDR3 sequence: CASSDPVKRQGWGDTEAFF. The CDR3, as DNA: TGTGCCAGCAGTGACCCTGTTAAAAGACAGGGGTGGGGGGACACTGAAGCTTTCTTT.

The V and J genes are TRBV6-5 and TRBJ1-1; TRBD1 agrees at 7 bases. The CDR3 is 16 residues long. V trimming: 3 bases; J trimming: 5 bases; junction bases outside the gene matches: 12. Looked up from germline, CDR1 is MNHEY and CDR2 is SVGAGI. CDR3: CASSYQPQGMGTEAFF. In nucleotides, the CDR3 is TGTGCCAGCAGTTATCAACCACAGGGGATGGGGACTGAAGCTTTCTTT.

In DNA, the CDR3 is TGTGCCAGCAGCTCAGGGGGCGCGGACTCTGGAAACACCATATATTTT. Protein sequence: CASSSGGADSGNTIYF. The genes are TRBV28 and TRBJ1-3, with 8 bases aligning to TRBD1. Germline CDR1 is MDHEN and CDR2 is SYDVKM. The CDR3 loop spans 16 amino acids. V was clipped by 6 bases and J by 0 bases; unmatched bases: 7.

The chain uses TRBV19 and TRBJ2-1; TRBD2 matches 12 bases. The CDR3 consists of 16 residues. Trimming took 4 bases from V and 9 from J; bases not matched to a gene: 10. The germline V gene encodes CDR1 LNHDA and CDR2 SQIVND (reference sequence). The CDR3 nucleotides read TGTGCCAGTAGTACTTCGACTAGCGGGAGTAGCGGTGAGCAGTTCTTC. Amino acid sequence: CASSTSTSGSSGEQFF.

The CDR3 DNA reads TGCAGCGTTGATTACTTCAATGAGCAGTTCTTC. Protein: CSVDYFNEQFF. V is TRBV29-1 and J is TRBJ2-1; D uncertain. CDR3 length equals 11 residues. Germline V lookup: CDR1 SQVTM, CDR2 ANQGSEA. Deletions cut 3 bases from V and 6 bases from J, with 6 bases between.

This clone showed up just once. This chain uses TRBV24-1 with TRBJ1-5, with 9 bases lining up with TRBD1. CDR1 is KGHDR, CDR2 SFDVKD, per germline. V gave up 4 bases and J gave up 8 bases; unmatched junction bases: 8. This CDR3 has 15 residues. The chain's CDR3 is CATSEGQGESKPQHF. DNA for the CDR3: TGTGCCACCAGTGAGGGACAGGGAGAAAGCAAGCCCCAGCATTTT.